Below, 7 T cell receptor beta chains from the same sample are listed, as sequenced in a study of T cells in Graves' hyperthyroidism and ophthalmopathy. Amplified TCR beta CDR3 regions came from RNA transcripts. In the first-round RT-PCR of the TCR CDR3, the HTBI primer set was used. One entry per CDR3 protein, called by TCRdb with MiXCR from the multiplex PCR reads. The sample has about 690,000 distinct CDR3 sequences, about 18% seen once; the top ten hold less than 20%. Sequencing was performed on blood. The receptors here all came from a man over 45 with Graves' hyperthyroidism.

Ten or more counts support this clonotype. The chain links TRBV28 to TRBJ1-1; 9 bases are shared with TRBD1. Germline V gives CDR1 MDHEN, CDR2 SYDVKM. The trim removed 4 bases at V and 1 base at J, leaving 10 bases unmatched. The CDR3 is 17 amino acids. In DNA form, the CDR3 reads TGTGCCAGCAGTTCTCGGGCTTACAGGGGGCCGAACACTGAAGCTTTCTTT. The encoded protein is CASSSRAYRGPNTEAFF. The entire variable domain, with the rest obtained from reference TRBV28 and TRBJ1-1, is as follows: DVKVTQSSRYLVKRTGEKVFLECVQDMDHENMFWYRQDPGLGLRLIYFSYDVKMKEKGDIPEGYSVSREKKERFSLILESASTNQTSMYLCASSSRAYRGPNTEAFFGQGTRLTVV.

This clonotype has only a few counts. The chain has TRBV19 and TRBJ2-5; 7 positions match TRBD1. CDR3 length equals 13 residues. J gave up 7 bases and V 7 bases, and 9 bases lay outside the gene matches. CDR1 is LNHDA and CDR2 is SQIVND in the germline V gene (reference sequence). CDR3 residues: CASTSDRERTQYF. The CDR3 DNA is TGTGCCAGTACCTCAGACAGGGAACGGACCCAGTACTTC.

This clonotype has ten or more counts. The chain couples TRBV20-1 to TRBJ2-7, with 8 bases that match TRBD2. J gave up 0 bases and V 6 bases, and 13 bases lay outside the gene matches. The CDR3 totals 16 residues. Germline V CDR1 and CDR2: DFQATT, SNEGSKA (reference sequence). CDR3 amino acids: CSAAGGNLAPSYEQYF. In nucleotides, the CDR3 is TGCAGTGCCGCGGGAGGTAATCTTGCCCCCTCCTACGAGCAGTACTTC.

Only a few counts were recorded for this clonotype. The V and J genes are TRBV19 and TRBJ2-1; weak D call: TRBD1 (6 bases). The CDR3 spans 13 residues. V was shortened by 4 bases and J by 5 bases, with 9 bases between the two germline ends. Germline CDR1 reads LNHDA; CDR2 reads SQIVND (reference sequence). CDR3 DNA sequence: TGTGCCAGTAGTAACAGGGCGAACAATGAGCAGTTCTTC. Its translation is CASSNRANNEQFF.

This chain joins TRBV28 and TRBJ2-3; perhaps TRBD1 as D (5 bases). CDR1 is MDHEN and CDR2 is SYDVKM in the germline V gene. This CDR3 is built from 15 residues. Trimming stripped 3 bases from V and 7 bases from J, with 17 bases between. The CDR3 sequence is CASSLPGQGAYTQYF. CDR3 DNA: TGTGCCAGCAGTTTGCCTGGCCAGGGCGCATATACGCAGTATTTT.

The rearrangement links TRBV2 to TRBJ1-6; D gene ambiguous. The CDR3 totals 15 residues. Germline values: CDR1 SNHLY, CDR2 FYNNEI. Trimming cost V 6 bases and J 6 bases, with 15 bases left between them. CDR3 sequence reads: CASRGLGQGNSPLHF. CDR3 in DNA: TGTGCCAGCAGAGGTCTGGGTCAAGGTAATTCACCCCTCCACTTT.

This clonotype was found many times. The gene calls are TRBV27 and TRBJ2-6; TRBD1 matches 7 bases. The CDR3 totals 17 residues. Germline values: CDR1 MNHEY, CDR2 SMNVEV (reference sequence). V was pared by 1 base and J by 4 bases, with 7 bases of the junction left unmatched. The CDR3, as DNA: TGTGCCAGCAGTTTATGGGGCAGGGGGATAGGGGCCAACGTCCTGACTTTC. Its translation is CASSLWGRGIGANVLTF.